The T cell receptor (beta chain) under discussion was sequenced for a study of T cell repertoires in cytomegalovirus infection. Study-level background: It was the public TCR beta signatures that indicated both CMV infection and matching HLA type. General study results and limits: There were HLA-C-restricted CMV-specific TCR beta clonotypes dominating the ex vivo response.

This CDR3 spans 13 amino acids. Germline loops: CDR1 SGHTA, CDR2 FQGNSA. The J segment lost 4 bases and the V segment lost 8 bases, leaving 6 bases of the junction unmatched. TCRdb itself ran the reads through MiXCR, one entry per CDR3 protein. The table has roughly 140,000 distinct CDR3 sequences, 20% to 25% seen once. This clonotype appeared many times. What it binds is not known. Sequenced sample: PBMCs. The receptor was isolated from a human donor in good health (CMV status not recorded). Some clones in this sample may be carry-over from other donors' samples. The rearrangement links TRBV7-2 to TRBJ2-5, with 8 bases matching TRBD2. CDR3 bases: TGTGCCAGCCTGACCGGGAGGGCAGAGACCCAGTACTTC. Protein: CASLTGRAETQYF.